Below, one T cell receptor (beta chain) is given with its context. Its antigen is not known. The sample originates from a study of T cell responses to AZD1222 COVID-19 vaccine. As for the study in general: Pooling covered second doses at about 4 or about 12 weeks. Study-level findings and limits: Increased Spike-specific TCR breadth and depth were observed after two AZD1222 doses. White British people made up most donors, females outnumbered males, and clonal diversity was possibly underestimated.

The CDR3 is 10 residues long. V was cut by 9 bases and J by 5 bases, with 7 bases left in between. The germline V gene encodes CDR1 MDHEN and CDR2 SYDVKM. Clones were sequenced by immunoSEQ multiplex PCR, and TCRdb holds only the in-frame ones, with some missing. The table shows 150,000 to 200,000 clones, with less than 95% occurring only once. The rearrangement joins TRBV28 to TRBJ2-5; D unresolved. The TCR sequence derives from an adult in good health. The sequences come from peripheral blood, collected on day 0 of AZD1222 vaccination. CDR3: CARGQETQYF. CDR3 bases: TGTGCCAGGGGCCAGGAGACCCAGTACTTC. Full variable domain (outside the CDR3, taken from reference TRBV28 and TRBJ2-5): DVKVTQSSRYLVKRTGEKVFLECVQDMDHENMFWYRQDPGLGLRLIYFSYDVKMKEKGDIPEGYSVSREKKERFSLILESASTNQTSMYLCARGQETQYFGPGTRLLVL.